This T cell receptor (beta chain) derives from a study of T cell repertoires in cytomegalovirus infection. Study as a whole: Indications came from public TCR beta signatures; they pointed to CMV infection and to a matching HLA type.

This clonotype has only a few counts. Its antigen remains unidentified. CDR3 length: 14 amino acids. Germline V lookup: CDR1 SGDLS, CDR2 YYNGEE. V lost 3 bases, J lost 3 bases, and 10 bases lay in between. Regarding the study as a whole: HLA-C-restricted CMV-specific TCR beta clonotypes prevailed in the ex vivo response.

TCRdb reanalysed the reads using MiXCR and keeps one entry per CDR3 protein. The top ten hold roughly an eighth of the sample, which has about a million distinct CDR3 sequences, around a third seen once. This receptor was taken from a human donor in good health (CMV status not recorded). Some clones in this sample may be carry-over from other donors' samples. The genes are TRBV9 and TRBJ2-1; perhaps TRBD1 as D (6 bases). This material consisted of cultured CD8+ T cells from PBMCs, taken from culture after CMV antigen stimulation. The CDR3 DNA sequence: TGTGCCAGCAGCGGCCCGGACAGCTACAATGAGCAGTTCTTC. Its protein is CASSGPDSYNEQFF.